These 20 T cell receptor beta chains came from one sample sequenced in a study of T cell changes during pregnancy in multiple sclerosis. TCRdb's table, derived via immunoSEQ multiplex PCR, lists solely in-frame clones and lacks some. Here the sample spans about 28,000 clones, more than 85% being singletons. The sample was CD4+ T cells from peripheral blood mononuclear cells, taken after pregnancy. The receptors were sampled from a female donor with multiple sclerosis, enrolled in a pregnancy study.

This clone is labeled as medium-sized. The chain employs TRBV30 and TRBJ1-2; TRBD1 aligns across 11 bases. Germline lookup yields CDR1 GTSNPN and CDR2 SVGIG (reference sequence). The trim removed 1 base at V and 8 bases at J, leaving 18 bases unmatched. CDR3 length: 18 residues. The DNA of the CDR3 is TGTGCCTGGAGTGCAACTATATACAGGGCGGACAGGGGGCACGGCTACACCTTC. Its protein is CAWSATIYRADRGHGYTF.

V is TRBV5-6 and J is TRBJ2-2; TRBD1 matches 8 bases. With V trimmed by 4 bases and J by 7 bases, 6 bases remained unmatched. Germline V gives CDR1 SGHDT, CDR2 YYEEEE. This CDR3 is built from 14 residues. The CDR3 coding sequence is TGTGCCAGCAGCCTGACAGGGGTGAGCGGGGAGCTGTTTTTT. Translated, it gives CASSLTGVSGELFF. Together with reference TRBV5-6 and TRBJ2-2, the CDR3 gives the full variable domain: DAGVTQSPTHLIKTRGQQVTLRCSPKSGHDTVSWYQQALGQGPQFIFQYYEEEERQRGNFPDRFSGHQFPNYSSELNVNALLLGDSALYLCASSLTGVSGELFFGEGSRLTVL.

The chain is built from TRBV5-5 and TRBJ2-5, with D tentatively TRBD2 (6 bases). V lost 2 bases, J lost 2 bases, and 10 bases lay in between. The CDR3 has 14 amino acids. CDR1 is SGHKS, CDR2 YYEKEE, per germline (reference sequence). CDR3 nucleotides: TGTGCCAGCAGCTTCCGGAGGGGTCAAGAGACCCAGTACTTC. Its translation is CASSFRRGQETQYF.

The rearrangement uses TRBV7-9 and TRBJ2-5; TRBD1 aligns across 7 bases. V dropped 1 base and J dropped 4; count of bases not matched to a gene: 0. The CDR3 length is 13 residues. Germline V gene lookup returns CDR1 SEHNR and CDR2 FQNEAQ (reference sequence). The DNA of the CDR3 is TGTGCCAGCAGCTTAGGGACAGGAGAGACCCAGTACTTC. Protein: CASSLGTGETQYF.

This rearrangement joins TRBV19 to TRBJ2-2, with a weak D call TRBD1 (7 bases). The V gene's germline CDR1 is LNHDA and CDR2 SQIVND (reference sequence). The germline V and J ends were trimmed by 3 bases and 7 bases, with 18 bases remaining between them. The CDR3 runs to 16 residues. CDR3 DNA: TGTGCCAGTAGTATGGCGGGACAGCGGCGGGGCGGGGAGCTGTTTTTT. It specifies CASSMAGQRRGGELFF.

This clone turned up a few times. The rearrangement links TRBV5-6 to TRBJ2-7; D remains unclear. V was pared by 3 bases and J by 3 bases, with 4 bases between. The germline gives CDR1 SGHDT, CDR2 YYEEEE. The CDR3 runs 11 residues. CDR3 amino acids: CASSSNYEQYF. The CDR3 DNA is TGTGCCAGCAGCTCAAACTACGAGCAGTACTTC.

V gene TRBV30 combines with J gene TRBJ1-3; 7 positions match TRBD1. The J segment lost 3 bases and the V segment lost 0 bases, leaving 11 bases of the junction unmatched. Germline-derived CDR1 and CDR2 are GTSNPN and SVGIG (reference sequence). The CDR3 has 17 residues. CDR3 protein: CAWSVSRTGRYGNTIYF. The CDR3, as DNA: TGTGCCTGGAGTGTCAGTCGGACAGGTCGATATGGAAACACCATATATTTT.

The chain carries TRBV6-5 and TRBJ2-1; TRBD2 aligns across 11 bases. This CDR3 has 14 amino acids. The V segment lost 5 bases and the J segment 4 bases; nucleotides outside the gene matches: 1. CDR1 is MNHEY and CDR2 is SVGAGI in the germline V gene. The CDR3 sequence is CASSRTSGYNEQFF. CDR3 DNA sequence: TGTGCCAGCAGTAGGACTAGCGGGTACAATGAGCAGTTCTTC.

This chain uses TRBV7-3 with TRBJ1-1; possible D gene TRBD1, 6 bases. Trimming pared 5 bases from V and 4 bases from J, leaving 14 bases between. Germline V CDR1 and CDR2: SGHTA, FQGTGA. The CDR3 sequence is 14 residues long. The CDR3 nucleotides read TGTGCCAGCAGCCTTTACAGGGATAGCACTGAAGCTTTCTTT. It translates to CASSLYRDSTEAFF.

CDR3 nucleotide sequence: TGTGCCTGGAGTGACACACCGAACTATGGCTACACCTTC. This sequence encodes CAWSDTPNYGYTF. This sequence joins TRBV30 and TRBJ1-2, with no clear D. Germline CDR1 and CDR2: GTSNPN and SVGIG (reference sequence). The CDR3 runs to 13 residues. V lost 1 base and J 2 bases, leaving 8 bases between the germline ends.

V and J are TRBV19 and TRBJ1-2, with 7 nucleotides matching TRBD1. The CDR3 is made up of 13 amino acids. V dropped 4 bases and J dropped 8; count of bases not matched to a gene: 7. The V gene's germline CDR1 is LNHDA and CDR2 SQIVND (reference sequence). CDR3 in amino acids: CASSKEGARGYTF. CDR3 sequence (DNA): TGTGCCAGTAGTAAGGAGGGGGCGCGGGGCTACACCTTC.

The chain uses TRBV7-2 and TRBJ2-5; 10 nucleotides match TRBD1. CDR1 and CDR2 from the germline V gene are SGHTA and FQGNSA. V was pared by 5 bases and J by 5 bases, with 8 bases of the junction left unmatched. The CDR3 consists of 15 residues. CDR3: CASSRDRGLWETQYF. DNA for the CDR3: TGTGCCAGCAGCCGTGACAGGGGGCTATGGGAGACCCAGTACTTC.

In nucleotides, the CDR3 is TGTGCCAGCAGTGTAATAAGGTCGGAAGGGGCCCAGCATTTT. It codes for CASSVIRSEGAQHF. V and J are TRBV2 and TRBJ1-5; tentative D call: TRBD1 (5 bases). CDR1 is SNHLY, CDR2 FYNNEI, per germline. The CDR3 spans 14 residues. V lost 4 bases, J lost 11 bases, and 18 bases lay in between.

The chain has TRBV19 and TRBJ2-1; D remains unclear. Germline CDR1 is LNHDA and CDR2 is SQIVND (reference sequence). The CDR3 covers 11 residues. V lost 2 bases, J lost 7 bases, and 3 bases lay in between. The CDR3 bases are TGTGCCAGTAGTATACAGAATGAGCAGTTCTTC. Translated: CASSIQNEQFF.

This clone was observed a single time. This chain joins TRBV14 and TRBJ2-1, with 8 positions matching TRBD1. Trimming took 1 base from V and 3 from J; bases not matched to a gene: 8. The CDR3 has 17 amino acids. Germline V gives CDR1 SGHDN, CDR2 FVKESK. The CDR3 DNA sequence: TGTGCCAGCAGCCAAGGCCACGGGACAGGATACTACAATGAGCAGTTCTTC. Its protein product is CASSQGHGTGYYNEQFF. The entire variable domain, with the rest obtained from reference TRBV14 and TRBJ2-1, is as follows: EAGVTQFPSHSVIEKGQTVTLRCDPISGHDNLYWYRRVMGKEIKFLLHFVKESKQDESGMPNNRFLAERTGGTYSTLKVQPAELEDSGVYFCASSQGHGTGYYNEQFFGPGTRLTVL.

This clone was detected once. CDR3 in amino acids: CASSLARLPTRGSYEQYF. The CDR3 DNA reads as TGTGCCAGCAGCTTAGCCCGGTTGCCCACTAGAGGGTCCTACGAGCAGTACTTC. This chain uses TRBV7-8 with TRBJ2-7, with a possible D match to TRBD2 (5 bases). Germline V gene data show CDR1 as SGHVS and CDR2 as FQNEAQ. The CDR3 length is 18 residues. The V gene lost 0 bases and the J gene lost 1 base, with 19 bases spanning the gap.

This chain joins TRBV5-1 and TRBJ1-1; D gene uncertain. This CDR3 spans 15 amino acids. Deletions cut 0 bases from V and 2 bases from J, with 11 bases between. Germline V CDR1 and CDR2: SGHRS, YFSETQ. CDR3 nucleotides: TGCGCCAGCAGCTTGGATCGGGTTGCTAACACTGAAGCTTTCTTT. Amino acids: CASSLDRVANTEAFF.

The chain carries TRBV29-1 and TRBJ2-5; 7 bases fit TRBD2. CDR1 is SQVTM and CDR2 is ANQGSEA in the germline V gene. The CDR3 consists of 13 residues. The trim removed 3 bases at V and 4 bases at J, leaving 5 bases unmatched. This chain's CDR3 is CSVDSSGAETQYF. CDR3 bases: TGCAGCGTTGATTCTAGCGGAGCAGAGACCCAGTACTTC. Based on the CDR3 plus reference TRBV29-1 and TRBJ2-5, the full variable domain is SAVISQKPSRDICQRGTSLTIQCQVDSQVTMMFWYRQQPGQSLTLIATANQGSEATYESGFVIDKFPISRPNLTFSTLTVSNMSPEDSSIYLCSVDSSGAETQYFGPGTRLLVL.

This chain links TRBV19 with TRBJ2-3; weak D call: TRBD1 (6 bases). V lost 4 bases and J 1 base, leaving 18 bases between the germline ends. The CDR3 runs to 17 residues. CDR1 and CDR2 (germline): LNHDA, SQIVND (reference sequence). This CDR3 is CASSTLEGVSGTDTQYF. CDR3 nucleotide sequence: TGTGCCAGTAGTACTCTAGAGGGGGTAAGCGGCACAGATACGCAGTATTTT. Complete variable domain (other parts from reference TRBV19 and TRBJ2-3): DGGITQSPKYLFRKEGQNVTLSCEQNLNHDAMYWYRQDPGQGLRLIYYSQIVNDFQKGDIAEGYSVSREKKESFPLTVTSAQKNPTAFYLCASSTLEGVSGTDTQYFGPGTRLTVL.

CDR3: CASSLVSRGGLDTQYF. As DNA, the CDR3 is TGTGCCAGCAGCTTAGTTTCGCGGGGGGGCCTAGATACGCAGTATTTT. The chain combines TRBV7-8 with TRBJ2-3, with 9 bases matching TRBD2. Trimming at V came to 1 base and at J to 5 bases, leaving 7 bases not matched to a gene. In germline, CDR1 is SGHVS, CDR2 FQNEAQ. The CDR3 spans 16 residues.